The 18 T cell receptor beta chains in this list originate from one sample, sequenced in a study of cytomegalovirus exposure and HLA in healthy donors. Use of 60 Vbeta and 13 Jbeta primers characterized the PCR. Sequenced by immunoSEQ multiplex PCR; TCRdb stores in-frame clones only, minus some. The repertoire holds about 160,000 clones, with around four fifths as singletons. Sequencing was performed on PBMCs. The source of these receptors is a man aged 25 to 45 in good health and CMV-seronegative.

The chain joins TRBV25-1 to TRBJ2-3; D is uncertain. The germline V gene encodes CDR1 MGHDK and CDR2 SYGVNS. The CDR3 spans 14 residues. V lost 4 bases, J lost 4 bases, and 12 bases lay in between. The CDR3 nucleotides read TGTGCCAGCAGTGCCACCTCTAGTGCAGATACGCAGTATTTT. It encodes CASSATSSADTQYF.

The chain joins TRBV14 to TRBJ2-2; 7 bases line up with TRBD1. Germline loops: CDR1 SGHDN, CDR2 FVKESK. This CDR3 has 14 residues. The V and J ends lost 2 bases and 13 bases, in that order; junction bases with no gene match: 10. The CDR3 loop is CASSQYHRGGRLFF. The CDR3 DNA follows: TGTGCCAGCAGCCAATATCACAGGGGCGGTCGGCTGTTTTTT.

The chain carries TRBV29-1 and TRBJ1-2; D may be TRBD1 (6 bases). V lost 0 bases to trimming and J lost 10 bases, with 9 bases between them. CDR1 is SQVTM and CDR2 is ANQGSEA in the germline V gene. The length of the CDR3 is 11 residues. DNA of the CDR3: TGCAGCGTTGAAGATCGGACAGTCTACACCTTC. It is translated as CSVEDRTVYTF.

The chain joins TRBV4-3 to TRBJ2-2; 8 bases line up with TRBD1. Germline V lookup: CDR1 LGHNA, CDR2 YSLEER. The junction had 1 base not matched to a gene; V was cut back by 4 bases and J by 3 bases. The CDR3 covers 14 residues. CDR3 residues: CASSRQGYTGELFF. The CDR3 region has the DNA TGCGCCAGCAGCCGACAGGGGTACACCGGGGAGCTGTTTTTT.

The rearrangement links TRBV7-3 to TRBJ1-1; D may be TRBD1 (5 bases). Trimming removed 3 bases at V and 7 bases at J, with 21 bases between. In germline, CDR1 is SGHTA, CDR2 FQGTGA. This CDR3 contains 16 residues. CDR3 bases: TGTGCCAGCAGCTTCAACGGGGGGAGTGTGGGGGGTGAAGCTTTCTTT. Protein sequence: CASSFNGGSVGGEAFF.

There are a few counts of this clone. Compared with germline, one end of the junction differs, possibly owing to a read error. The chain combines TRBV7-7 with TRBJ2-5, with 13 bases aligning to TRBD2. The DNA end lines up better with TRBJ2-7; the J call may be wrong. CDR1 and CDR2 (germline): SSHAT, FNYEAQ (reference sequence). This CDR3 comprises 18 residues. The CDR3 DNA follows: TGTGCTAGCAGCTCCTCTAGACTAGCGGGGGGCATCTCCTACGAGCAGTACTTC. Protein sequence: CASSSSRLAGGISYEQYF.

CDR3 amino acids: CASSLRQVSYNEQFF. In DNA form, the CDR3 reads TGCGCCAGCAGCTTAAGACAGGTCTCCTACAATGAGCAGTTCTTC. The chain couples TRBV5-1 to TRBJ2-1; D perhaps matches TRBD1 (6 bases). Per germline, CDR1 SGHRS and CDR2 YFSETQ. The CDR3 totals 15 residues. Trimming took off 2 bases at V and 0 bases at J, with 9 bases between the two ends.

In DNA form, the CDR3 reads TGTGCCAGCGGGCGGGAGCATCAGACCCAGTACTTC. Protein product: CASGREHQTQYF. The J gene is TRBJ2-5, the V gene TRBV6-5; 7 bases are shared with TRBD2. Unmatched junction bases numbered 6, after V lost 8 bases and J lost 6 bases. CDR3 length equals 12 residues. The germline V gene has CDR1 MNHEY and CDR2 SVGAGI.

The J gene is TRBJ2-5, the V gene TRBV5-4; TRBD2 matches 8 bases. The CDR3 totals 18 residues. Trimming took 4 bases from V and 1 from J; bases not matched to a gene: 15. The germline CDR1 and CDR2 sequences are SGHNT and YYREEE (reference sequence). The CDR3 region has the DNA TGTGCCAGCAGCCCCCGGGGGGGGCGAGGATCCCCCCAAGAGACCCAGTACTTC. It codes for CASSPRGGRGSPQETQYF.

CDR3 amino acids: CASSPQRSGELFF. The CDR3 DNA sequence: TGTGCCAGCAGCCCCCAACGTAGCGGGGAGCTGTTTTTT. The chain couples TRBV7-2 to TRBJ2-2; D uncertain. V was shortened by 5 bases and J by 7 bases, with 11 bases between the two germline ends. Germline-derived CDR1 and CDR2 are SGHTA and FQGNSA. This CDR3 comprises 13 residues.

The chain has TRBV7-3 and TRBJ2-1; TRBD2 matches 7 bases. Losses at the gene ends were 5 bases for V and 4 bases for J; bases not matched to a gene: 17. The CDR3 runs 18 residues. In germline, CDR1 is SGHTA, CDR2 FQGTGA. DNA of the CDR3: TGTGCCAGCAGCCCTATAGGCATCGGGGGGATTTCATACAATGAGCAGTTCTTC. It yields the protein CASSPIGIGGISYNEQFF. Full variable domain (missing parts from reference TRBV7-3 and TRBJ2-1): GAGVSQTPSNKVTEKGKYVELRCDPISGHTALYWYRQSLGQGPEFLIYFQGTGAADDSGLPNDRFFAVRPEGSVSTLKIQRTERGDSAVYLCASSPIGIGGISYNEQFFGPGTRLTVL.

This clone appeared once. The chain couples TRBV27 to TRBJ2-5; 8 nucleotides align to TRBD2. This CDR3 region has 17 residues. Per germline, CDR1 MNHEY and CDR2 SMNVEV (reference sequence). Trimming at V came to 4 bases and at J to 5 bases, leaving 15 bases not matched to a gene. The CDR3 sequence: CASSSSTSAAPTETQYF. The DNA of the CDR3 is TGTGCCAGCAGTTCGTCGACTAGCGCAGCCCCCACGGAGACCCAGTACTTC.

This clone was counted a single time. CDR3 DNA: TGTGCCAGCAGCCGCGCGACCGGGACAGGCGATTCCTACGAGCAGTACTTC. Protein sequence: CASSRATGTGDSYEQYF. The V call is TRBV7-2, the J call TRBJ2-7; the match to TRBD1 covers 8 bases. In germline, CDR1 is SGHTA, CDR2 FQGNSA. The CDR3 is made up of 17 amino acids. V was pared by 5 bases and J by 1 base, with 13 bases of the junction left unmatched.

This chain links TRBV7-8 with TRBJ1-5; 9 bases fit TRBD1. J was trimmed by 11 bases and V by 3 bases; bases with no gene match: 14. The CDR3 is 16 amino acids. Germline values: CDR1 SGHVS, CDR2 FQNEAQ. CDR3 in DNA: TGTGCCAGCAGCTTTACTTCCGGGACAGGGCCTTTGTCCCAGCATTTT. Protein sequence: CASSFTSGTGPLSQHF.

With respect to this clone: At one of its ends the junction is not consistent with the germline gene, which may arise from a read error. The gene calls are TRBV7-9 and TRBJ1-5; D is unresolved. Germline loops: CDR1 SEHNR, CDR2 FQNEAQ (reference sequence). The CDR3 covers 12 residues. The CDR3 region has the DNA TGTTCCAGCAGCTTACCAAATCAGCCCCAGCATTTT. It encodes CSSSLPNQPQHF.

This clone showed up just a few times. V and J are TRBV30 and TRBJ1-2; D possibly corresponds to TRBD1 (6 bases). Germline-derived CDR1 and CDR2 are GTSNPN and SVGIG (reference sequence). The ends were cut back, 4 bases at V and 6 bases at J, with 21 bases in the middle. CDR3 length: 15 residues. CDR3 nucleotides: TGTGCCTGGAAGTTCCAGACAGGCGATTATGATGGCTACACCTTC. Protein product: CAWKFQTGDYDGYTF. The full variable domain, rest sourced from reference TRBV30 and TRBJ1-2, is SQTIHQWPATLVQPVGSPLSLECTVEGTSNPNLYWYRQAAGRGLQLLFYSVGIGQISSEVPQNLSASRPQDRQFILSSKKLLLSDSGFYLCAWKFQTGDYDGYTFGSGTRLTVV.

The chain employs TRBV5-4 and TRBJ2-3; weak D call: TRBD2 (6 bases). The V end lost 5 bases, the J end lost 3 bases, and 10 bases lay between the germline ends. This CDR3 is 13 amino acids long. The V gene's germline CDR1 is SGHNT and CDR2 YYREEE (reference sequence). The CDR3 nucleotides read TGTGCCAGCAGTGAACTAGCTACAGATACGCAGTATTTT. It specifies CASSELATDTQYF.

This sequence joins TRBV19 and TRBJ2-7; 10 bases match TRBD1. Germline values: CDR1 LNHDA, CDR2 SQIVND (reference sequence). This CDR3 comprises 15 residues. V trimming: 4 bases; J trimming: 2 bases; junction bases outside the gene matches: 5. CDR3 protein: CASSSLGTGAYEQYF. CDR3 nucleotide sequence: TGTGCCAGTAGTAGTCTAGGGACAGGGGCCTACGAGCAGTACTTC.